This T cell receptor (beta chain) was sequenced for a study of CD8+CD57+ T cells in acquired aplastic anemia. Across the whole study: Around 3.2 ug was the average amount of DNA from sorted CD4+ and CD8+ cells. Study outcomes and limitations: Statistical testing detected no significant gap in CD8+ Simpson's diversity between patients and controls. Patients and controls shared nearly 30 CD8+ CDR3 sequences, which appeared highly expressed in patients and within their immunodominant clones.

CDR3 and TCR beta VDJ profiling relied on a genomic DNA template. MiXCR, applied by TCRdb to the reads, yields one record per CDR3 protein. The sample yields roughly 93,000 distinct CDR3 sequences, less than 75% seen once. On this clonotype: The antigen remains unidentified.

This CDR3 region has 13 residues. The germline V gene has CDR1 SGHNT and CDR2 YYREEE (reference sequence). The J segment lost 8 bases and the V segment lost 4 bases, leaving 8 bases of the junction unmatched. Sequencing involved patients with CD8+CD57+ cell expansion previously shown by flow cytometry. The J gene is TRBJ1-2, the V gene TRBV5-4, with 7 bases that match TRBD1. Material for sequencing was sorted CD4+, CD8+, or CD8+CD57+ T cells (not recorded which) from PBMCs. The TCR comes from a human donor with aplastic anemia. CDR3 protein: CASSNRGWDGYTF. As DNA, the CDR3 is TGTGCCAGCAGCAACAGGGGATGGGACGGCTACACCTTC.